These 32 T cell receptor beta chains were all obtained from the same sample, sequenced in a study of blood T cell repertoires in COVID-19. Here immunoSEQ multiplex PCR was the method, and the copy in TCRdb shows in-frame clones only, minus some. The table shows under 250,000 clones, with about 85% occurring only once. The sample taken for sequencing was PBMCs or T cells enriched from blood (not recorded which). The receptors were sampled from a man aged 30-40 years who had recovered from COVID-19.

The V call is TRBV7-9, the J call TRBJ2-7, with D perhaps TRBD2 (6 bases). This CDR3 region has 17 residues. Trimming removed 5 bases at V and 0 bases at J, with 20 bases between. Germline lookup yields CDR1 SEHNR and CDR2 FQNEAQ (reference sequence). Here the CDR3 DNA reads TGTGCCAGCAGCCCCCGCATTCCGGGACTGAGCTCCTACGAGCAGTACTTC. Translation gives CASSPRIPGLSSYEQYF.

The chain is built from TRBV7-8 and TRBJ1-3; D gene ambiguous. V was shortened by 6 bases and J by 4 bases, with 13 bases between the two germline ends. The CDR3 spans 14 residues. Germline V gene lookup returns CDR1 SGHVS and CDR2 FQNEAQ. This CDR3 is CASSSTGGGNTIYF. DNA of the CDR3: TGTGCCAGCAGTTCAACCGGAGGGGGAAACACCATATATTTT.

The J gene is TRBJ2-7, the V gene TRBV3-1 (or the pseudogene TRBV3-2); 9 bases agree with TRBD1. Germline CDR1 reads LGHDT; CDR2 reads YNNKEL (reference sequence). The CDR3 is 15 residues long. V lost 2 bases to trimming and J lost 2 bases; unmatched junction nucleotides: 4. CDR3 protein: CASSQRGQGTYEQYF. The CDR3 DNA sequence: TGTGCCAGCAGCCAAAGGGGACAGGGAACCTACGAGCAGTACTTC.

J is TRBJ2-1 and V is TRBV6-2 or TRBV6-3; TRBD2 agrees at 12 bases. The ends lost 4 bases at V and 6 bases at J; junction bases unmatched: 1. From germline, CDR1 is MNHEY and CDR2 SVGEGT. This CDR3 is built from 14 residues. This chain's CDR3 is CASSSSGGVNEQFF. The CDR3 DNA is TGTGCCAGCAGTTCTAGCGGGGGGGTCAATGAGCAGTTCTTC.

The V and J genes are TRBV5-1 and TRBJ2-2, with D possibly being TRBD2 (5 bases). The CDR3 has 15 residues. The ends were cut back, 4 bases at V and 4 bases at J, with 14 bases in the middle. Per germline, CDR1 SGHRS and CDR2 YFSETQ. The CDR3 DNA is TGCGCCAGCAGCGCGGCCCCCCGGGGCACCGGGGAGCTGTTTTTT. Translation gives CASSAAPRGTGELFF.

CDR3 loop: CASSSSTDTQYF. In DNA form, the CDR3 reads TGTGCCAGCAGCTCTAGCACAGATACGCAGTATTTT. The chain links TRBV5-6 to TRBJ2-3, with D unclear. The CDR3 covers 12 residues. Germline V gene data show CDR1 as SGHDT and CDR2 as YYEEEE. V was clipped by 3 bases and J by 0 bases, with 2 bases between them.

The V gene is TRBV29-1, the J gene TRBJ1-1; possible D gene TRBD1, 6 bases. Germline V gene sequence: CDR1 SQVTM, CDR2 ANQGSEA. This CDR3 contains 12 residues. Trimming stripped 6 bases from V and 7 bases from J, with 15 bases between. CDR3 residues: CSVRRGEGEAFF. CDR3 bases: TGCAGCGTACGCAGGGGAGAGGGTGAAGCTTTCTTT.

The rearrangement links TRBV14 to TRBJ2-2, with 8 bases matching TRBD1. The CDR3 extends over 17 amino acids. V shed 4 bases and J 9 bases; nucleotides not matched to a gene: 16. CDR1 and CDR2 from the germline V gene are SGHDN and FVKESK. CDR3 DNA: TGTGCCAGCAGCCGAGCCCACGGGACAGGTATACTTCGGGAGCTGTTTTTT. Protein: CASSRAHGTGILRELFF.

The V call is TRBV27, the J call TRBJ2-7; 9 nucleotides line up with TRBD2. This CDR3 has 16 amino acids. V dropped 5 bases and J dropped 0; count of bases not matched to a gene: 8. Per germline, CDR1 MNHEY and CDR2 SMNVEV (reference sequence). The CDR3: CASSPPSGRSSYEQYF. CDR3 bases: TGTGCCAGCAGTCCCCCCAGCGGGAGGAGCTCCTACGAGCAGTACTTC.

CDR3 protein: CASASGEGWAQYF. CDR3 DNA: TGTGCCAGCGCATCTGGTGAGGGATGGGCCCAGTACTTC. The chain combines TRBV9 with TRBJ2-5; D possibly corresponds to TRBD2 (5 bases). V was trimmed by 7 bases and J by 9 bases, leaving 19 bases between them. Per germline, CDR1 SGDLS and CDR2 YYNGEE. The CDR3 sequence is 13 residues long.

The chain employs TRBV4-2 and TRBJ2-2; 7 bases fit TRBD2. This CDR3 is built from 15 residues. Trimming removed 4 bases from V and 1 base from J; junction bases left unmatched: 3. The germline V gene has CDR1 LGHNA and CDR2 YNFKEQ. The CDR3: CASSLIAGNTGELFF. For the CDR3, the DNA is TGTGCCAGCAGCCTGATAGCGGGGAACACCGGGGAGCTGTTTTTT.

This rearrangement joins TRBV3-1 (or the pseudogene TRBV3-2) to TRBJ2-3, with TRBD2 matching 8 bases. The V gene end was trimmed by 4 bases and the J gene end by 4 bases; junction bases not matched to a gene: 10. Looked up from germline, CDR1 is LGHDT and CDR2 is YNNKEL (reference sequence). The CDR3 runs 16 residues. The CDR3 nucleotides read TGTGCCAGCAGCCCAATGGGGGGACTAGGGGCAGATACGCAGTATTTT. This codes for CASSPMGGLGADTQYF.

This chain links TRBV7-9 with TRBJ2-7; 7 bases agree with TRBD1. Germline values: CDR1 SEHNR, CDR2 FQNEAQ (reference sequence). V trimming: 3 bases; J trimming: 1 base; junction bases outside the gene matches: 6. CDR3 length: 15 residues. CDR3 DNA: TGTGCCAGCAGCTTTAGCCGACAGGGATCCTACGAGCAGTACTTC. Translated, it gives CASSFSRQGSYEQYF.

The rearrangement links TRBV6-6 to TRBJ2-7; 7 bases are a match to TRBD1. Germline CDR1 and CDR2: MNHNY and SVGAGI (reference sequence). This CDR3 is built from 14 residues. V trimming: 7 bases; J trimming: 3 bases; junction bases outside the gene matches: 9. CDR3 region: CASNVGTANYEQYF. CDR3 in DNA: TGTGCCAGCAACGTTGGGACAGCCAACTACGAGCAGTACTTC.

The V gene is TRBV4-3, the J gene TRBJ1-2; 9 bases match TRBD1. V gave up 5 bases and J gave up 5 bases; unmatched junction bases: 6. Germline-derived CDR1 and CDR2 are LGHNA and YSLEER. CDR3 length equals 14 residues. The CDR3 sequence is CASSNTGGRYGYTF. In nucleotides, the CDR3 is TGCGCCAGCAGCAATACAGGGGGCCGATATGGCTACACCTTC.

This sequence joins TRBV5-6 and TRBJ2-7; 7 bases align to TRBD2. Germline V gene sequence: CDR1 SGHDT, CDR2 YYEEEE. The CDR3 consists of 15 residues. The trim removed 4 bases at V and 2 bases at J, leaving 9 bases unmatched. The CDR3 spells CASSRRTSDPYEQYF. CDR3 nucleotides: TGTGCCAGCAGCCGAAGGACTAGTGACCCCTACGAGCAGTACTTC. The full variable domain, in which reference TRBV5-6 and TRBJ2-7 provide the parts outside the CDR3, is DAGVTQSPTHLIKTRGQQVTLRCSPKSGHDTVSWYQQALGQGPQFIFQYYEEEERQRGNFPDRFSGHQFPNYSSELNVNALLLGDSALYLCASSRRTSDPYEQYFGPGTRLTVT.

The J gene is TRBJ2-7, the V gene TRBV30; 13 positions agree with TRBD2. Trimming removed 0 bases from V and 13 bases from J; junction bases left unmatched: 12. Germline-derived CDR1 and CDR2 are GTSNPN and SVGIG (reference sequence). The CDR3 loop spans 15 amino acids. The CDR3 DNA is TGTGCCTGGAGTGTGTGGACTAGCGGGAGAAGTAGCCTATACTTC. As protein: CAWSVWTSGRSSLYF.

This sequence joins TRBV7-2 and TRBJ2-5, with 8 bases that match TRBD2. The CDR3 contains 15 residues. V lost 5 bases to trimming and J lost 5 bases; unmatched junction nucleotides: 10. Germline V gene sequence: CDR1 SGHTA, CDR2 FQGNSA. The CDR3 loop is CASSRAGVGGETQYF. In DNA, the CDR3 is TGTGCCAGCAGCAGAGCGGGGGTCGGGGGGGAGACCCAGTACTTC.

The rearrangement links TRBV4-2 to TRBJ2-2; 9 bases are a match to TRBD2. The CDR3 is 17 amino acids. The germline V gene encodes CDR1 LGHNA and CDR2 YNFKEQ. The V gene end was trimmed by 3 bases and the J gene end by 5 bases; junction bases not matched to a gene: 10. The CDR3 protein is CASSHPPAGGTTGELFF. The CDR3, as DNA: TGTGCCAGCAGCCACCCGCCAGCGGGAGGTACGACCGGGGAGCTGTTTTTT.

This clone has more than one count but fewer than ten. This rearrangement joins TRBV5-6 to TRBJ2-3; possible D gene TRBD1, 6 bases. Trimming took off 6 bases at V and 5 bases at J, with 19 bases between the two ends. The CDR3 length is 15 residues. Germline loops: CDR1 SGHDT, CDR2 YYEEEE. This chain's CDR3 is CASKQLGQNQDTQYF. The CDR3 DNA is TGTGCCAGCAAACAGCTAGGACAGAATCAAGATACGCAGTATTTT.

This rearrangement joins TRBV2 to TRBJ2-5; no clear D gene. The CDR3 sequence is 15 residues long. V was pared by 7 bases and J by 5 bases, with 20 bases between. Germline V gene lookup returns CDR1 SNHLY and CDR2 FYNNEI. The CDR3 sequence: CASTSPTAVGETQYF. The CDR3 region has the DNA TGTGCCAGCACCTCGCCAACGGCGGTCGGGGAGACCCAGTACTTC.

The chain joins TRBV7-2 to TRBJ1-1; D gene ambiguous. The germline V gene has CDR1 SGHTA and CDR2 FQGNSA. The CDR3 is made up of 14 amino acids. Trimming removed 5 bases from V and 6 bases from J, with 16 bases in between. The CDR3 nucleotides are TGTGCCAGCAGCCTCACGAGGAGAGTTTCTGAAGCTTTCTTT. Its translation is CASSLTRRVSEAFF.

The rearrangement links TRBV4-2 to TRBJ2-4, with 11 bases that match TRBD2. With V trimmed by 4 bases and J by 0 bases, 14 bases remained unmatched. Germline V gives CDR1 LGHNA, CDR2 YNFKEQ. The CDR3 is made up of 20 amino acids. CDR3 sequence: CASSPQSGTSGVGAKNIQYF. CDR3 DNA: TGTGCCAGCAGCCCCCAGTCCGGGACTAGCGGAGTAGGAGCCAAAAACATTCAGTACTTC.

This rearrangement joins TRBV30 to TRBJ1-6, with TRBD1 matching over 7 bases. Unmatched junction bases numbered 12, after V lost 4 bases and J lost 9 bases. Germline V gives CDR1 GTSNPN, CDR2 SVGIG (reference sequence). The CDR3 contains 15 residues. The CDR3 DNA follows: TGTGCCTGGATAATGGCAACAGGGGTCGGTTCACCCCTCCACTTT. Its protein is CAWIMATGVGSPLHF.

The V and J genes are TRBV4-3 and TRBJ1-4; TRBD1 agrees at 9 bases. Germline CDR1 and CDR2: LGHNA and YSLEER. This CDR3 is built from 16 residues. After removal of 1 base from V and 5 bases from J, the junction contained 5 bases not matched to a gene. The CDR3: CASSQGRTGANEKLFF. CDR3 DNA: TGCGCCAGCAGCCAAGGGAGGACAGGGGCAAATGAAAAACTGTTTTTT.

The chain is built from TRBV2 and TRBJ2-7; D is perhaps TRBD1 (8 bases). The CDR3 covers 14 residues. Germline V gene sequence: CDR1 SNHLY, CDR2 FYNNEI. V was shortened by 8 bases and J by 5 bases, with 19 bases between the two germline ends. Here the CDR3 reads CASGGAGGHHEQYF. CDR3 sequence (DNA): TGTGCCAGCGGGGGGGCAGGGGGCCACCACGAGCAGTACTTC.

The CDR3 coding sequence is TGTGCCAGCTCACCACTATGGGGCGATGGCTACACCTTC. Protein: CASSPLWGDGYTF. The genes are TRBV18 and TRBJ1-2; a possible D gene is TRBD1 (5 bases). This CDR3 comprises 13 residues. CDR1 is KGHSH, CDR2 LQKENI, per germline. Trimming stripped 1 base from V and 6 bases from J, with 9 bases between.

This clone has just a few counts. The gene calls are TRBV2 and TRBJ2-1, with D possibly matching TRBD1 (5 bases). There are 14 residues in the CDR3. The V and J ends lost 7 bases and 8 bases respectively, with 18 bases between them. Germline values: CDR1 SNHLY, CDR2 FYNNEI. The CDR3, as DNA: TGTGCCAGCAACCAAGGGGTGACCCCGGATGAGCAGTTCTTC. Translation gives CASNQGVTPDEQFF.

This rearrangement joins TRBV12-5 to TRBJ2-7; 8 nucleotides line up with TRBD2. V lost 2 bases to trimming and J lost 6 bases; unmatched junction nucleotides: 6. Germline V gene lookup returns CDR1 LGHNT and CDR2 FRNRAP. This CDR3 has 14 amino acids. This CDR3 is CASGLFGGVAEQYF. CDR3 nucleotides: TGTGCTAGTGGTTTGTTCGGGGGGGTGGCCGAGCAGTACTTC.

The chain employs TRBV6-2 or TRBV6-3 and TRBJ2-3, with 11 bases matching TRBD2. J was trimmed by 2 bases and V by 2 bases; bases with no gene match: 3. This CDR3 is 16 amino acids long. The V gene's germline CDR1 is MNHEY and CDR2 SVGEGT. For the CDR3, the DNA is TGTGCCAGCAGTTACGAGGGACTAGCGGTCACAGATACGCAGTATTTT. This encodes CASSYEGLAVTDTQYF.

The genes are TRBV23-1 and TRBJ1-5, with D unclear. TRBV23-1 is given ORF status, its function remaining uncertain. The CDR3 is made up of 16 amino acids. V was cut by 4 bases and J by 1 base, with 14 bases left in between. The CDR3 is CASSPLTRLSNQPQHF. The DNA of the CDR3 is TGCGCCAGCAGTCCACTTACCAGGCTAAGCAATCAGCCCCAGCATTTT.

This clone was detected only once. The rearrangement links TRBV10-3 to TRBJ2-1; perhaps TRBD2 as D (5 bases). CDR1 is ENHRY and CDR2 is SYGVKD in the germline V gene. The CDR3 consists of 12 residues. The V gene lost 4 bases and the J gene lost 7 bases, with 8 bases spanning the gap. The chain's CDR3 is CAISGTWNEQFF. The CDR3 DNA reads TGTGCCATCAGTGGGACTTGGAATGAGCAGTTCTTC.